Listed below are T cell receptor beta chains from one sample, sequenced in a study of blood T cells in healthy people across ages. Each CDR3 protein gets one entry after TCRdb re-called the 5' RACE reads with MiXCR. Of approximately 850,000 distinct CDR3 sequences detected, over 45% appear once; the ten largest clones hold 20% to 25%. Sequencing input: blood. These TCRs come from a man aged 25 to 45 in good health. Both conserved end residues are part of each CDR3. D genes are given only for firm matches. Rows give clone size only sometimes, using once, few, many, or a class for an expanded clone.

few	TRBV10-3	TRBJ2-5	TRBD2	CAISRTSTLTETQYF	TGTGCCATCAGCCGGACTAGTACTCTTACGGAGACCCAGTACTTC
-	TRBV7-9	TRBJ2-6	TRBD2	CASSHRTSGGSGANVLTF	TGTGCCAGCAGCCATAGGACTAGCGGGGGCTCTGGGGCCAACGTCCTGACTTTC
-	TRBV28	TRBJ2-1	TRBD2	CASSFRVGGGNEQFF	TGTGCCAGCAGTTTCCGCGTTGGGGGGGGCAATGAGCAGTTCTTC
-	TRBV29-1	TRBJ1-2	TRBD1	CSVRGGQGLSDGYTF	TGCAGCGTTCGAGGGGGACAGGGTTTATCGGATGGCTACACCTTC
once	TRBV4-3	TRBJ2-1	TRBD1	CASSRTGTGFGNEQFF	TGCGCCAGCAGCCGCACCGGGACAGGATTTGGCAATGAGCAGTTCTTC
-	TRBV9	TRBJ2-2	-	CASSAVVGELFF	TGTGCCAGCAGCGCGGTGGTCGGGGAGCTGTTTTTT
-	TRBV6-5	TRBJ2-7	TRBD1	CASSFTGGQVYEQYF	TGTGCCAGCAGTTTTACCGGGGGACAGGTCTACGAGCAGTACTTC
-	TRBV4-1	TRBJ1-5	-	CASSQQASEPQHF	TGCGCCAGCAGCCAACAGGCTAGTGAGCCCCAGCATTTT
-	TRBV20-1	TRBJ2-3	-	CSARDFERPTDTQYF	TGCAGTGCTAGAGATTTCGAGAGACCCACAGATACGCAGTATTTT
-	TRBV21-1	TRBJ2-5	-	CASSNRWTRETQYF	TGTGCCAGCAGCAATAGGTGGACTAGAGAGACCCAGTACTTC
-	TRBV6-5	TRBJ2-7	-	CASSYSWGKNEQYF	TGTGCCAGCAGTTACTCCTGGGGTAAAAACGAGCAGTACTTC
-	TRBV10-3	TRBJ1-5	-	CAISDRDNQPQHF	TGTGCCATCAGTGACCGGGACAATCAGCCCCAGCATTTT
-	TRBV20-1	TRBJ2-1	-	CSASGSTYNEQFF	TGCAGTGCTAGCGGGTCGACCTACAATGAGCAGTTCTTC
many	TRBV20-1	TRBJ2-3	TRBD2	CSARLAGVSTDTQYF	TGCAGTGCTAGACTAGCGGGAGTCAGCACAGATACGCAGTATTTT
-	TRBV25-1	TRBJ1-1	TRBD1	CASRQDRGHTEAFF	TGTGCCAGCAGACAAGACAGGGGTCACACTGAAGCTTTCTTT
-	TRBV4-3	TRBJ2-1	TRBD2	CASSQGSSGSQNEQFF	TGCGCCAGCAGCCAAGGGTCTAGCGGGAGTCAGAATGAGCAGTTCTTC
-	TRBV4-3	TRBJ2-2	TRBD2	CASSPIAGVLTGELFF	TGCGCCAGCAGCCCGATAGCGGGAGTGTTGACCGGGGAGCTGTTTTTT
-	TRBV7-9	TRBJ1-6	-	CASSRQTAINSPLHF	TGTGCCAGCAGCAGACAGACAGCGATTAATTCACCCCTCCACTTT
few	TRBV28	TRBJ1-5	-	CASSLWGPGGNQPQHF	TGTGCCAGCAGTTTATGGGGACCTGGGGGCAATCAGCCCCAGCATTTT
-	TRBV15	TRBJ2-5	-	CATSVGVQETQYF	TGTGCCACCAGCGTGGGCGTACAAGAGACCCAGTACTTC
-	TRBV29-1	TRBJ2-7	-	CSVETRVRSYEQYF	TGCAGCGTTGAGACACGGGTACGCTCCTACGAGCAGTACTTC
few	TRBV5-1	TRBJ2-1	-	CASSRTEINEQFF	TGCGCCAGCAGCCGTACAGAAATCAATGAGCAGTTCTTC
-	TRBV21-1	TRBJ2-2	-	CASSKGPSGPGLELGELFF	TGTGCCAGCAGCAAAGGACCCTCGGGACCGGGACTAGAGTTAGGGGAGCTGTTTTTT
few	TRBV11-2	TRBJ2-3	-	CASSLIAGSTDTQYF	TGTGCCAGCAGCTTAATCGCGGGGAGCACAGATACGCAGTATTTT
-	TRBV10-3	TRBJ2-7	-	CAISDPRPDRAEQYF	TGTGCCATCAGCGATCCCAGACCAGATAGGGCCGAGCAGTACTTC
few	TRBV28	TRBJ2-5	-	CASSFSPRAGAYQETQYF	TGTGCCAGCAGTTTCTCGCCCCGGGCAGGGGCTTACCAAGAGACCCAGTACTTC
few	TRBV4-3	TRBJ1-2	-	CASSQDPYYGYTF	TGCGCCAGCAGCCAAGACCCCTACTATGGCTACACCTTC
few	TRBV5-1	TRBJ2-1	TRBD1	CASSGNRGQEEFF	TGCGCCAGCAGCGGGAACCGGGGACAGGAGGAGTTCTTC
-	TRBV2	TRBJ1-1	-	CASSEVQGGTEAFF	TGTGCCAGCAGTGAAGTCCAGGGAGGCACTGAAGCTTTCTTT
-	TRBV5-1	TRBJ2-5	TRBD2	CASSSSTSEQETQYF	TGCGCCAGCAGCTCGTCGACTAGCGAGCAAGAGACCCAGTACTTC
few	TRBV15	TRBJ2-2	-	CATSRPDPGELFF	TGTGCCACCAGCAGGCCTGATCCCGGGGAGCTGTTTTTT
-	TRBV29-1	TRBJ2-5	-	CSVDGDQETQYF	TGCAGCGTTGACGGGGACCAAGAGACCCAGTACTTC
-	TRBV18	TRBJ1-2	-	CASSPPGGYGYTF	TGTGCCAGCTCACCACCAGGGGGCTATGGCTACACCTTC
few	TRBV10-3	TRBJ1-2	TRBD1	CAISESRTGDNYGYTF	TGTGCCATCAGTGAGTCGAGGACAGGGGACAACTATGGCTACACCTTC
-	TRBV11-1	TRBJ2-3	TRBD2	CASSLTGTSFNTQYF	TGTGCCAGCAGCCTGACCGGGACTAGCTTTAATACGCAGTATTTT
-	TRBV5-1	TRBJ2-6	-	CASRWTAGANVLTF	TGCGCCAGCAGATGGACAGCCGGGGCCAACGTCCTGACTTTC
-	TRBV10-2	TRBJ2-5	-	CASASSGETQYF	TGCGCCAGCGCCTCCTCCGGGGAGACCCAGTACTTC
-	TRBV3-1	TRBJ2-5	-	CASSQVDGSQETQYF	TGTGCCAGCAGCCAAGTAGACGGCAGCCAAGAGACCCAGTACTTC
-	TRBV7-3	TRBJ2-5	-	CASSLWRGKYNEQYF	TGTGCCAGCAGCTTATGGCGCGGGAAGTACAATGAGCAGTACTTC
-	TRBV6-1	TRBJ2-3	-	CASSEARAGPRTDTQYF	TGTGCCAGCAGTGAAGCACGAGCGGGCCCCCGCACAGATACGCAGTATTTT
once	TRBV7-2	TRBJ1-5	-	CASSLGWGSVHF	TGTGCCAGCAGCTTAGGGTGGGGGAGTGTGCATTTT